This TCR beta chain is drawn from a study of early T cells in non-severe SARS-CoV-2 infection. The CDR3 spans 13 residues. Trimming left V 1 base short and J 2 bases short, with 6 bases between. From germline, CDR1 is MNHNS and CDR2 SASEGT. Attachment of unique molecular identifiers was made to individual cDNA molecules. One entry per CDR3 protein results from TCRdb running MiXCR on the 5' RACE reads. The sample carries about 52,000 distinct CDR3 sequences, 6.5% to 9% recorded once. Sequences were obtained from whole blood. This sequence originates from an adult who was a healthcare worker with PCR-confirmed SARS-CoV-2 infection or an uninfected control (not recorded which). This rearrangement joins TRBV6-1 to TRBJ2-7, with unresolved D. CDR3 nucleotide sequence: TGTGCCAGCAGTGAAGGAGGACCCTACGAGCAGTACTTC. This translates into CASSEGGPYEQYF.